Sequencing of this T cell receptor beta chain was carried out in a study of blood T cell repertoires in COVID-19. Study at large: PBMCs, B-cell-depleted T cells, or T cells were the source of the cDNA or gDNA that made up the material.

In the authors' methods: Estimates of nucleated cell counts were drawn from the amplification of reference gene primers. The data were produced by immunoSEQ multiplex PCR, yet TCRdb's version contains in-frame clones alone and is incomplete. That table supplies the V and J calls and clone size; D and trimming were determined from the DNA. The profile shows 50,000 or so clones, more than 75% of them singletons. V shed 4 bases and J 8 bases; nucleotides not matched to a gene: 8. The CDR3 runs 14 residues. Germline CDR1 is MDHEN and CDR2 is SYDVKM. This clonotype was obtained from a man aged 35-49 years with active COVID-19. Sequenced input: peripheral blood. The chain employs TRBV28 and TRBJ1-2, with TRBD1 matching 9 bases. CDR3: CASSSGTGIGGYTF. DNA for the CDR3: TGTGCCAGCAGTTCAGGGACAGGGATAGGAGGCTACACCTTC.